The present T cell receptor (beta chain) was sequenced within a study of T-cell reconstitution after alpha-beta-depleted transplantation in children. This sample's TCRbeta library carried unique molecular identifier barcodes. Via MiXCR, TCRdb re-called the PCR reads, giving one row per CDR3 protein. The data hold about 500,000 distinct CDR3 sequences, with roughly an eighth observed a single time. The germline V gene has CDR1 SGHRS and CDR2 YFSETQ. V was shortened by 4 bases and J by 4 bases, with 11 bases between the two germline ends. CDR3 size: 13 residues. The study's findings and limits: Day-60 TCRbeta diversity that was high in some patients was derived from surviving recipient T cells and thymic progenitors.

Points on this clonotype: The antigen remains unidentified.

V and J are TRBV5-1 and TRBJ1-2; a weak D match, TRBD1 (5 bases). The receptor was isolated from a female patient between 2 and 10 years old who had a stem cell transplant for aplastic anemia, so the T cells may come from the graft donor. The starting material was PBMCs, mostly from graft donor cells, obtained 180 days after TCRalphabeta/CD19-depleted stem cell transplant. The DNA of the CDR3 is TGCGCCAGCAGCCTGGGGGATGTCTATGGCTACACCTTC. As protein: CASSLGDVYGYTF. Full variable domain (remainder filled in from reference TRBV5-1 and TRBJ1-2): KAGVTQTPRYLIKTRGQQVTLSCSPISGHRSVSWYQQTPGQGLQFLFEYFSETQRNKGNFPGRFSGRQFSNSRSEMNVSTLELGDSALYLCASSLGDVYGYTFGSGTRLTVV.